A selection of T cell receptor beta chains follows, all from one sample in a study of Ad26.COV2.S vaccination and SARS-CoV-2 variants. Sequencing was performed with immunoSEQ multiplex PCR; in TCRdb, only in-frame clones are kept and a portion is missing. Counted here are about 410,000 clones, 92% occurring once; the ten biggest clones make up less than 2%. The sample here was peripheral blood, taken in a trial of Ad26.COV2.S vaccine versus placebo. These receptors were obtained from a person aged 18 to 65 who received the Ad26.COV2.S COVID-19 vaccine or a placebo. Each CDR3 is given with its conserved first and last residue. Each record gives: D gene, clone size, J gene, V gene, CDR3 DNA, CDR3 protein. A D gene is named only where the DNA matches it firmly. Size tells how often a clone was seen (once, few, many) or the class of an expanded clone, and some rows leave it out.

TRBD1 NA TRBJ1-2 TRBV7-6 TGTGCCAGCAGGCCCGGCGGGACAGGGGGCGATGGCTACACCTTC CASRPGGTGGDGYTF
TRBD2 NA TRBJ2-3 TRBV14 TGTGCCAGCAGCCAAGAGGGCGGGCTAGCGGGGGCCCGCGTGACAGATACGCAGTATTTT CASSQEGGLAGARVTDTQYF
NA NA TRBJ2-1 TRBV21-1 TGTGCCAGCAGCGCAGAAGTCGGGACAGGGGGCATCGGTGAGCAGTTCTTC CASSAEVGTGGIGEQFF
NA NA TRBJ1-5 TRBV27 TGTGCCAGCAGCCGGAGATACGGGACTCCTGATCAGCCCCAGCATTTT CASSRRYGTPDQPQHF
TRBD1 NA TRBJ1-6 TRBV5-4 TGTGCCAGCAGCCTTCGGACAGGGGGAAATTCACCCCTCCACTTT CASSLRTGGNSPLHF
NA NA TRBJ2-3 TRBV24-1 TGTGCCACCAGTGACTTGGCTAGCACAGATACGCAGTATTTT CATSDLASTDTQYF
NA NA TRBJ1-5 TRBV7-2 TGTGCCAGCAGCTTAGGAACAGGTCGAAGCAATCAGCCCCAGCATTTT CASSLGTGRSNQPQHF
TRBD1 NA TRBJ2-3 TRBV6-4 TGTGCCAGCAGTAGACAGGGAATAAGCACAGATACGCAGTATTTT CASSRQGISTDTQYF
NA few TRBJ1-6 TRBV5-4 TGTGCCAGCAGCTTCGGTCGGCAGGGGAATTCACCCCTCCACTTT CASSFGRQGNSPLHF
NA NA TRBJ1-5 TRBV27 TGTGCCAGCAGCCCGGGCCGCAATCAGCCCCAGCATTTT CASSPGRNQPQHF
NA NA TRBJ1-1 TRBV7-9 TGTGCCAGCAGCTCTCAAGGGGTGAGGAACACTGAAGCTTTCTTT CASSSQGVRNTEAFF
NA NA TRBJ2-2 TRBV4-1 TGCGCCAGCAGCCAAGAACGGACCGGGGAGCTGTTTTTT CASSQERTGELFF
NA NA TRBJ1-5 TRBV19 TGTGCCTCACACCACGGACAGATCAATCAGCCCCAGCATTTT CASHHGQINQPQHF
NA NA TRBJ1-1 TRBV5-5 TGTGCCAGCAGCTTGGCCGACGGGGCGCAGGGGGCTTTCTTT CASSLADGAQGAFF
NA NA TRBJ2-5 TRBV2 TGTGCCAGCAGTATCCAAGAGACCCAGTACTTC CASSIQETQYF
NA once TRBJ2-7 TRBV7-6 TGTGCCAGCAGCTCCTATTTGGTAGGGAGGAACGAGCAGTACTTC CASSSYLVGRNEQYF
TRBD2 NA TRBJ2-2 TRBV2 TGTGCCAGCAGCCGAACTAGCGGGGGGGCCGGCACCGGGGAGCTGTTTTTT CASSRTSGGAGTGELFF
NA NA TRBJ1-4 TRBV19 TGTGCCAGCACCGCCCGTGGCGGTTTTAATGAAAAACTGTTTTTT CASTARGGFNEKLFF
NA NA TRBJ1-2 TRBV3-1/TRBV3-2 TGTGCCAGCAGCCTCCGTGATGGGTCCTATGGCTACACCTTC CASSLRDGSYGYTF
NA NA TRBJ1-3 TRBV7-2 TGTGCCAGCAGCTTTGTTTTGGGGAGGGCTGGAAACACCATATATTTT CASSFVLGRAGNTIYF
NA NA TRBJ1-5 TRBV5-6 TGTGCCAGCAGCTTGGCACAGGGATGGCAGCCCCAGCATTTT CASSLAQGWQPQHF
TRBD2 NA TRBJ2-1 TRBV19 TGTGCCAGTAGTATGAGTCGGGGGGGTTTCTACAATGAGCAGTTCTTC CASSMSRGGFYNEQFF
TRBD2 NA TRBJ2-3 TRBV15 TGTGCCACCAGCATCGGACTAGCGGGGGCTATCACAGATACGCAGTATTTT CATSIGLAGAITDTQYF
NA once TRBJ2-4 TRBV3-1/TRBV3-2 TGTGCCAGCAGCCAAGACAGGGCCGGGGTTTTACGGTCCGTGGCCAAAAACATTCAGTACTTC CASSQDRAGVLRSVAKNIQYF
NA NA TRBJ2-7 TRBV6-5 TGTGCCAGCAGTTACCGCCTAGTTAATCACGAGCAGTACTTC CASSYRLVNHEQYF
NA NA TRBJ2-2 TRBV9 TGTGCCAGCAGCGTAGTCCTAGGGGCGAACACCGGGGAGCTGTTTTTT CASSVVLGANTGELFF
NA NA TRBJ1-4 TRBV7-2 TGTGCCAGCAGCTTATCACGGGCCTCTAATGAAAAACTGTTTTTT CASSLSRASNEKLFF
NA NA TRBJ1-1 TRBV19 TGTGCCAGTAGTATAGCGCCGGGAACTGAAGCTTTCTTT CASSIAPGTEAFF
TRBD1 NA TRBJ2-2 TRBV6-6 TGTGCCAGCAGAGAACAGGGGATACGGACCGGGGAGCTGTTTTTT CASREQGIRTGELFF
NA NA TRBJ2-5 TRBV14 TGTGCCAGCAGCCAAGATATCGCACAAGAGACCCAGTACTTC CASSQDIAQETQYF
NA NA TRBJ2-1 TRBV15 TGTGCCACCAGCACCCACCCTGGAGGCTACGCCTACAATGAGCAGTTCTTC CATSTHPGGYAYNEQFF
NA NA TRBJ1-2 TRBV19 TGTGCCAGTAGCCCGGACAGCCCACTTTCTAGTGGCTACACCTTC CASSPDSPLSSGYTF
NA few TRBJ1-5 TRBV6-2/TRBV6-3 TGTGCCAGCAGTTACTCCGGCGTGGGGCCTCGGGGATTT CASSYSGVGPRGF
NA NA TRBJ1-2 TRBV6-2/TRBV6-3 TGTGCCAGCAGTCCCAGGTTCAGGTTGCTTGGCTACACCTTC CASSPRFRLLGYTF
TRBD1 once TRBJ1-2 TRBV19 TGTGCCAGTAGTATCAGGGGGGTTTATGGCTACACCTTC CASSIRGVYGYTF
TRBD2 NA TRBJ2-1 TRBV5-1 TGCGCCAGCAGCTTTGCGGGGGACTCCTACAATGAGCAGTTCTTC CASSFAGDSYNEQFF
NA NA TRBJ1-1 TRBV27 TGTGCCAGCAGTTATCAGGTTAACACTGAAGCTTTCTTT CASSYQVNTEAFF
TRBD1 NA TRBJ2-7 TRBV28 TGTGCCAGCATACCGGACAGGGCCCTCTACGAGCAGTACTTC CASIPDRALYEQYF
TRBD1 NA TRBJ1-5 TRBV28 TGTGCCAGCAGTTCCCCGGACAGGGGGCTTTATAGCAATCAGCCCCAGCATTTT CASSSPDRGLYSNQPQHF
NA once TRBJ2-1 TRBV27 TGTGCCAGCAGTTTAGTCGGCACGAATGAGCAGTTCTTC CASSLVGTNEQFF
NA NA TRBJ2-3 TRBV18 TGTGCCAGCTCACCTAGCGCGGCCACAGATACGCAGTATTTT CASSPSAATDTQYF
TRBD1 NA TRBJ2-7 TRBV19 TGTGCCAGTAGTATCGGACAGGGTCTCACCTACGAGCAGTACTTC CASSIGQGLTYEQYF
NA NA TRBJ2-5 TRBV5-1 TGCGCCAGCAGCGCGGTAAGCCGGGAGACCCAGTACTTC CASSAVSRETQYF
NA NA TRBJ2-1 TRBV27 TGTGCCAGCAGTTTAAAGTTCAAAGCCTATGAGCAGTTCTTC CASSLKFKAYEQFF
NA NA TRBJ2-1 TRBV11-3 TGTGCCAGCAGCCGACGACCGGGGGCCGGTGAGCAGTTCTTC CASSRRPGAGEQFF
TRBD1 NA TRBJ1-1 TRBV14 TGTGCCAGCAGCCAAGATGGGGACAGGGGGACTGAAGCTTTCTTT CASSQDGDRGTEAFF
TRBD1 NA TRBJ2-2 TRBV25-1 TGTGCCAGCAGTGACCCCAGACAGGGTCGAACCGGGGAGCTGTTTTTT CASSDPRQGRTGELFF
TRBD1 NA TRBJ1-2 TRBV6-5 TGTGCCAGCAGTTACCGGACAGGGGTTGGCTACACCTTC CASSYRTGVGYTF
TRBD2 NA TRBJ2-3 TRBV7-8 TGTGCCAGCAGCCGAGAATCTAGCGGGGGAAGCACAGATACGCAGTATTTT CASSRESSGGSTDTQYF
NA NA TRBJ2-5 TRBV7-2 TGTGCCAGCAGCTTCGGCGAGACCCAGTACTTC CASSFGETQYF
TRBD1 NA TRBJ1-1 TRBV6-5 TGTGCCAGCAGTAGGGACAGACGGAACACTGAAGCTTTCTTT CASSRDRRNTEAFF
NA NA TRBJ2-4 TRBV4-1 TGCGCCAGCAGCCAGGTTTTGGGCAACTACAAAAACATTCAGTACTTC CASSQVLGNYKNIQYF
NA NA TRBJ2-3 TRBV29-1 TGCAGCGTTGGGGACACCCGCACAGATACGCAGTATTTT CSVGDTRTDTQYF
NA NA TRBJ2-1 TRBV7-9 TGTGCCAGCAGCTTAGATCCCCGGGGACACAATGAGCAGTTCTTC CASSLDPRGHNEQFF
TRBD1 NA TRBJ1-5 TRBV19 TGTGCCAGTAGTACCTACGGGACAGGGAGCCGCAATCAGCCCCAGCATTTT CASSTYGTGSRNQPQHF